A single sample gave rise to the 7 T cell receptor beta chains below, sequenced in a study of radiation and T cells in renal cell carcinoma (dated by TCRdb to about 2020). The method was the immunoSEQ multiplex PCR assay. As stored in TCRdb, this immuneACCESS dataset retains in-frame rearrangements with V and J assigned. A fraction of the clones does not appear; measured against another copy, unresolved V genes explain less than half of the discrepancy, and the remainder lacks a known reason. This sample comprises approximately 29,000 clones, roughly 80% of them detected only once. The ten largest clones add up to about 30% of the sample. The time point label for this specimen denotes: blood 4 weeks post-SBRT, at nephrectomy. Reading the label with the study, this specimen's treatment or condition is: 15 Gy SBRT to primary tumor, nephrectomy 4 weeks later. This specimen was blood, taken from a patient whose treatment included radiotherapy and nephrectomy. The receptors were sampled from a man aged 60 to 69 with renal cell carcinoma.

This chain joins TRBV5-1 and TRBJ1-5; D might be TRBD1 (5 bases). Trimming stripped 1 base from V and 6 bases from J, with 11 bases between. Germline V gene data show CDR1 as SGHRS and CDR2 as YFSETQ. The CDR3 loop spans 14 amino acids. The CDR3 sequence is CASSLWPGTQPQHF. The CDR3 DNA sequence: TGCGCCAGCAGCTTGTGGCCAGGGACTCAGCCCCAGCATTTT.

V gene TRBV15 combines with J gene TRBJ1-2; 7 bases match TRBD1. Germline-derived CDR1 and CDR2 are LNHNV and YYDKDF (reference sequence). V trimming: 1 base; J trimming: 7 bases; junction bases outside the gene matches: 6. The CDR3 has 14 amino acids. The CDR3 protein is CATSRVSSGGGYTF. The CDR3 nucleotides are TGTGCCACCAGCAGAGTGTCTTCAGGGGGTGGCTACACCTTC.

The gene calls are TRBV30 and TRBJ1-3; TRBD1 matches at 8 bases. This CDR3 comprises 13 residues. CDR1 and CDR2 from the germline V gene are GTSNPN and SVGIG (reference sequence). Trimming removed 5 bases from V and 2 bases from J; junction bases left unmatched: 2. CDR3: CAWARGPGNTIYF. DNA for the CDR3: TGTGCCTGGGCCAGGGGGCCTGGAAACACCATATATTTT.

This chain links TRBV5-1 with TRBJ2-7; possibly TRBD2 for D (6 bases). Germline CDR1 SGHRS, CDR2 YFSETQ. The CDR3 runs 14 residues. The V gene lost 0 bases and the J gene lost 6 bases, with 13 bases spanning the gap. For the CDR3, the DNA is TGCGCCAGCAGCTTGGAGGGCGGGATGGGCGAGCAGTACTTC. Translated, it gives CASSLEGGMGEQYF.

CDR3 in amino acids: CASSLRTNSEQYF. CDR3 bases: TGTGCCAGCAGTTTAAGGACAAATAGCGAGCAGTACTTC. The chain couples TRBV27 to TRBJ2-7; tentative D call: TRBD1 (5 bases). Germline V gene lookup returns CDR1 MNHEY and CDR2 SMNVEV (reference sequence). V gave up 2 bases and J gave up 6 bases, with 11 bases separating them. The CDR3 runs 13 residues.

The chain links TRBV30 to TRBJ1-1; D is perhaps TRBD1 (5 bases). V lost 3 bases and J 7 bases, leaving 15 bases between the germline ends. CDR1 is GTSNPN and CDR2 is SVGIG in the germline V gene (reference sequence). The CDR3 totals 13 residues. CDR3 sequence: CAWRGDSLNEAFF. CDR3 coding DNA: TGTGCCTGGAGGGGGGACTCCCTGAATGAAGCTTTCTTT.

The chain has TRBV19 and TRBJ1-3; D is unresolved. Germline-derived CDR1 and CDR2 are LNHDA and SQIVND (reference sequence). This CDR3 region has 15 residues. Trimming removed 0 bases at V and 0 bases at J, with 6 bases between. The CDR3 reads CASSIDGYSGNTIYF. For the CDR3, the DNA is TGTGCCAGTAGTATAGACGGGTACTCTGGAAACACCATATATTTT.